The sequence of this TCR beta chain was determined in a study of T cell responses to AZD1222 COVID-19 vaccine. Study outcomes and limitations: After the peak T cell response, and only then, were repertoires sampled. Donors, mostly white British, included more females; clonal diversity was possibly underestimated.

In the case of this clone: The antigen remains undetermined.

This table comes from immunoSEQ multiplex PCR, and its TCRdb copy is limited to in-frame clones, with some not included. The sample includes 20,000 to 30,000 clones, around 86% of them seen just once. Germline V gene data show CDR1 as LNHDA and CDR2 as SQIVND (reference sequence). The V segment lost 2 bases and the J segment 7 bases; nucleotides outside the gene matches: 5. The CDR3 covers 14 residues. The chain links TRBV19 to TRBJ2-5, with TRBD1 matching over 9 bases. The sequencing used peripheral blood, collected 28 days after the second AZD1222 dose. This TCR was recovered from an adult who received the AZD1222 COVID-19 vaccine. CDR3 sequence reads: CASSIRDRGATQYF. CDR3 coding DNA: TGTGCCAGTAGTATAAGAGACAGGGGGGCGACCCAGTACTTC.